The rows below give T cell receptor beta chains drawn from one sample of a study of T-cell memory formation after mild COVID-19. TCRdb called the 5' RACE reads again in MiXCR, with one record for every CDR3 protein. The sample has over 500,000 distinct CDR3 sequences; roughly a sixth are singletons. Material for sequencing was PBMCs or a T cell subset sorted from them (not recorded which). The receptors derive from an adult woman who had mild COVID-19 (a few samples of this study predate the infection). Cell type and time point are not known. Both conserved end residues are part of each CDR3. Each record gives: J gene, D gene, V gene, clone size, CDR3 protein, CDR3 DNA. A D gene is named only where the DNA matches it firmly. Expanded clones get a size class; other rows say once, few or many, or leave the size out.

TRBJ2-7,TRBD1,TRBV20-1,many,CSAWGTGSSYEQYF,TGCAGTGCTTGGGGGACAGGGAGCTCCTACGAGCAGTACTTC
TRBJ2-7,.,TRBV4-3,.,CASSQESSRAHEQYF,TGCGCCAGCAGCCAAGAAAGTTCAAGGGCGCACGAGCAGTACTTC
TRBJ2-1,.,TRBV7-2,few,CASSLLGDSYNEQFF,TGTGCCAGCAGCTTACTCGGGGACTCGTACAATGAGCAGTTCTTC
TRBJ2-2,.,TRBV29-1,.,CSVGAPGAGTGELFF,TGCAGCGTTGGTGCCCCTGGGGCAGGCACCGGGGAGCTGTTTTTT
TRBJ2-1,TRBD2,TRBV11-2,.,CASSFGLAASGYNEQFF,TGTGCCAGCAGCTTCGGACTAGCCGCCTCCGGGTACAATGAGCAGTTCTTC
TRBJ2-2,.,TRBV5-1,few,CASSLVSSATGELFF,TGCGCCAGCAGCTTGGTGTCTTCGGCCACCGGGGAGCTGTTTTTT
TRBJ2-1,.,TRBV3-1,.,CATFSGNEQFF,TGTGCCACCTTTAGCGGCAATGAGCAGTTCTTC
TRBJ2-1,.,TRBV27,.,CASSSAGTLINNEQFF,TGTGCCAGCAGTTCAGCCGGGACCCTGATTAACAATGAGCAGTTCTTC
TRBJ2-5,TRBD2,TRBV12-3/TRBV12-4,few,CASMGGSGQETQYF,TGTGCCAGCATGGGCGGGAGTGGACAAGAGACCCAGTACTTC
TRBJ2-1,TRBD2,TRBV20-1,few,CSAVGLASPNEQFF,TGCAGCGCTGTGGGACTAGCTTCCCCCAATGAGCAGTTCTTC
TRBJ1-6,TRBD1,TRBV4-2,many,CASSRTIGTGSNSPLHF,TGTGCCAGCAGCCGAACGATCGGGACAGGGTCGAATTCACCCCTCCACTTT
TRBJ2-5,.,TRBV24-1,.,CATSDLGRGQETQYF,TGTGCCACCAGTGATTTAGGACGAGGACAAGAGACCCAGTACTTC
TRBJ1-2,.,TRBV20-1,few,CSARDYDFYGYTF,TGCAGTGCTAGGGACTATGATTTCTATGGCTACACCTTC
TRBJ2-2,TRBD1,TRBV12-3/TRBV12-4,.,CASSLPNRDSRSNTGELFF,TGTGCCAGCAGTTTGCCCAACCGGGACAGCCGGTCGAACACCGGGGAGCTGTTTTTT
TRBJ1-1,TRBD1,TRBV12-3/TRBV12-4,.,CASSLGTGYTEAFF,TGTGCCAGCAGCTTGGGGACAGGGTACACTGAAGCTTTCTTT
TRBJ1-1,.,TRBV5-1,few,CASSRGQFAGTEAFF,TGCGCCAGCAGCCGCGGACAGTTCGCGGGGACTGAAGCTTTCTTT
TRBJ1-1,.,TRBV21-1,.,CASSKSVRFGGSNTEAFF,TGTGCCAGCAGCAAATCGGTGAGATTCGGGGGATCGAACACTGAAGCTTTCTTT
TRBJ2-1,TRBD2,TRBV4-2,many,CATGTSGGSSYNEQFF,TGTGCCACCGGGACTAGCGGGGGTAGCTCCTACAATGAGCAGTTCTTC
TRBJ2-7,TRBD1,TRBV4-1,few,CASSQATGQHLIYEQYF,TGCGCCAGCAGCCAAGCTACGGGACAGCACTTAATCTACGAGCAGTACTTC
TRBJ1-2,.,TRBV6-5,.,CASSYGLSYGYTF,TGTGCCAGCAGTTACGGGCTATCCTATGGCTACACCTTC
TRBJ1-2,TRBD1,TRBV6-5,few,CASSYQGANGYTF,TGTGCCAGCAGTTACCAGGGGGCTAATGGCTACACCTTC
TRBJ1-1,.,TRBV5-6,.,CASSLVADEAFF,TGTGCCAGCAGCTTGGTGGCAGATGAAGCTTTCTTT
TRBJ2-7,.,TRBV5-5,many,CASSYQDFYEQYF,TGTGCCAGCAGCTACCAGGACTTCTACGAGCAGTACTTC
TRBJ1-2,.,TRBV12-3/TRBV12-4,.,CASSFSGAANYGYTF,TGTGCCAGCAGTTTCAGCGGAGCAGCTAACTATGGCTACACCTTC
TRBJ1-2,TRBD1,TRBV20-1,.,CSAITPRDRGSGYTF,TGCAGTGCTATAACGCCTAGGGACAGGGGCTCTGGCTACACCTTC
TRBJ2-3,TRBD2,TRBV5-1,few,CASSLGTSGVVSTDTQYF,TGCGCCAGCAGCCTCGGGACTAGCGGGGTAGTTAGCACAGATACGCAGTATTTT
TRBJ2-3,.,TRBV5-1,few,CASSSAGRTISTDTQYF,TGCGCCAGCAGCTCGGCAGGGCGTACGATTTCCACAGATACGCAGTATTTT